The clone carrying this T cell receptor beta chain was counted once. The antigen remains undetermined. Assay: immunoSEQ multiplex PCR; the TCRdb copy retains only in-frame clones and omits some. The sample yields about 1 million clones, about three quarters seen once. CD4+ cell separation produced CD45RA+ naive and CD45RA-negative memory subsets. The entry originates in a study of shared clonotypes between healthy human individuals. Study context: Every donor yielded three CD4 naive, three CD4 memory, two CD8 naive and one CD8 memory plate.

Broader study findings: When naive CD4 clonotypes were compared across several donors, about 5% were shared. Researchers sampled blood only, noting tissue repertoires likely differ.

The clonotype was recovered from a man aged 18 to 30 in good health. The sequencing input was memory CD4+ T cells sorted from blood. Subset defined: CD45RA-negative fraction.

CDR3 in DNA: TGCGCCAGCAGCCCAGGACAGGGGAGCTATGGCTACACCTTC. Its protein product is CASSPGQGSYGYTF. The rearrangement links TRBV4-1 to TRBJ1-2, with 9 bases identical to TRBD1. V was pared by 4 bases and J by 4 bases, with 4 bases of the junction left unmatched. CDR3 length: 14 residues. Germline loops: CDR1 MGHRA, CDR2 YSYEKL.